What follows are 9 T cell receptor beta chains derived from one specimen sequenced in a study of beta chain features in type 1 diabetes. The isolated RNA, all of it, was reverse transcribed, so expressed TCRB transcripts were what got sequenced. Profiled with immunoSEQ multiplex PCR; TCRdb holds only in-frame clones, not every one. The table includes 200,000 to 250,000 clones, more than 65% detected once. Material for sequencing was naive CD4+ T cells from blood. These receptors all stem from a man between 25 and 39 years old in good health.

The rearrangement joins TRBV30 to TRBJ2-7; D assignment may be TRBD1 or TRBD2 (5 bases each). Germline lookup yields CDR1 GTSNPN and CDR2 SVGIG (reference sequence). Trimming took 7 bases from V and 3 from J, leaving 10 bases between them. The CDR3 totals 11 residues. The CDR3 region is CASKGSYEQYF. CDR3 DNA sequence: TGTGCCTCGAAGGGGAGCTACGAGCAGTACTTC.

The V call is TRBV30, the J call TRBJ1-6; D gene uncertain. Germline CDR1 GTSNPN, CDR2 SVGIG (reference sequence). Trimming took 1 base from V and 10 from J, leaving 8 bases between them. This CDR3 is 12 amino acids long. DNA of the CDR3: TGTGCCTGGAGTGGACCAAAGTCACCCCTCCACTTT. The encoded protein is CAWSGPKSPLHF.

Concerning this clone itself: A junction end diverges from the germline sequence, so it may reflect a read error. The chain links TRBV7-2 to TRBJ2-1, with a tentative D call TRBD2 (6 bases). Germline V gives CDR1 SGHTA, CDR2 FQGNSA. The CDR3 extends over 10 amino acids. Written as DNA, the CDR3 is TGTGCCAGCAGCTCGACTAGTCGGGTCTTC. Amino acid sequence: CASSSTSRVF.

The CDR3 nucleotides are TGCAGCGTTGAAGATAGGAGTAGCTCCTACAATGAGCAGTTCTTC. It translates to CSVEDRSSSYNEQFF. The chain links TRBV29-1 to TRBJ2-1; D is ambiguous. This CDR3 is built from 15 residues. Germline assignment: CDR1 SQVTM and CDR2 ANQGSEA. V was cut by 0 bases and J by 0 bases, with 9 bases left in between.

The chain employs TRBV5-4 and TRBJ2-5; D might be TRBD1 (6 bases). Germline loops: CDR1 SGHNT, CDR2 YYREEE (reference sequence). The CDR3 spans 13 residues. The V end lost 3 bases, the J end lost 2 bases, and 8 bases lay between the germline ends. The CDR3: CASSSTGQETQYF. CDR3 nucleotide sequence: TGTGCCAGCAGCTCTACAGGGCAAGAGACCCAGTACTTC.

This chain links TRBV30 with TRBJ2-7; a weak D match, TRBD1 (7 bases). The CDR3 is 14 amino acids. Germline CDR1 reads GTSNPN; CDR2 reads SVGIG (reference sequence). The V end was cut by 2 bases, the J end by 5 bases, with 16 bases between. The CDR3 loop reads CAWSQSGRGDEQYF. CDR3 nucleotides: TGTGCCTGGAGTCAATCGGGCAGGGGGGACGAGCAGTACTTC.

This chain connects TRBV25-1 to TRBJ2-2, with 8 bases aligning to TRBD2. The CDR3 spans 18 residues. Trimming cost V 2 bases and J 0 bases; bases outside gene matches: 8. Germline V CDR1 and CDR2: MGHDK, SYGVNS. Written as DNA, the CDR3 is TGTGCCAGCAGTGAAATGGGGTTACTAGCGGCGAACACCGGGGAGCTGTTTTTT. This gives the protein CASSEMGLLAANTGELFF.

The J gene is TRBJ2-3, the V gene TRBV2, with D tentatively TRBD1 (6 bases). This CDR3 contains 13 residues. The ends were cut back, 6 bases at V and 0 bases at J, with 7 bases in the middle. Germline V gene sequence: CDR1 SNHLY, CDR2 FYNNEI. The CDR3 DNA follows: TGTGCCAGCAGACAGGGTAGCACAGATACGCAGTATTTT. This sequence encodes CASRQGSTDTQYF.

This sequence joins TRBV29-1 and TRBJ1-1; D gene ambiguous. Germline lookup yields CDR1 SQVTM and CDR2 ANQGSEA. Trimming pared 0 bases from V and 10 bases from J, leaving 9 bases between. The CDR3 loop spans 11 amino acids. The CDR3 DNA follows: TGCAGCGTTGAAGAGGGATTAGGAGCTTTCTTT. Translating gives CSVEEGLGAFF.